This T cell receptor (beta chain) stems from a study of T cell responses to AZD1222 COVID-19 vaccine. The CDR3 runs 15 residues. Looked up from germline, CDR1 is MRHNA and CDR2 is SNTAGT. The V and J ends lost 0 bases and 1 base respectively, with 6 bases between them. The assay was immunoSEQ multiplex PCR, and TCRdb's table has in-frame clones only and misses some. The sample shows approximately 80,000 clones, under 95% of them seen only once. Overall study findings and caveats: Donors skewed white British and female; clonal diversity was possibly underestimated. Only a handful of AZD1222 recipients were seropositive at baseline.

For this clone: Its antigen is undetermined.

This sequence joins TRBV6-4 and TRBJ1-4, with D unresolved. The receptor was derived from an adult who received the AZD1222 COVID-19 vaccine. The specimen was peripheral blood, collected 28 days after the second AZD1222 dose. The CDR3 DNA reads TGTGCCAGCAGTGACTCACCGGGAACTAATGAAAAACTGTTTTTT. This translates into CASSDSPGTNEKLFF.